This T cell receptor beta chain was captured in a study of cytotoxic CD8 clonotypes in ibrutinib-treated CLL. Findings of the study overall: Clonality climbed at ibrutinib response, then dropped toward baseline at progression.

As concerns this clone: The target antigen is unknown.

The CDR3 totals 15 residues. J was trimmed by 5 bases and V by 1 base; bases with no gene match: 4. Germline V lookup: CDR1 MNHNS, CDR2 SASEGT. Generated by immunoSEQ multiplex PCR, the TCRdb table keeps only in-frame clones and is missing some. Among about 120,000 clones listed, 58% were seen once. The chain joins TRBV6-1 to TRBJ1-1; 10 positions match TRBD1. The TCR sequence derives from a human donor with chronic lymphocytic leukemia. The sample here was PBMCs, taken after 24 months of ibrutinib treatment. The CDR3: CASSEVPGQGTEAFF. In nucleotides, the CDR3 is TGTGCCAGCAGTGAAGTTCCGGGACAGGGGACTGAAGCTTTCTTT.